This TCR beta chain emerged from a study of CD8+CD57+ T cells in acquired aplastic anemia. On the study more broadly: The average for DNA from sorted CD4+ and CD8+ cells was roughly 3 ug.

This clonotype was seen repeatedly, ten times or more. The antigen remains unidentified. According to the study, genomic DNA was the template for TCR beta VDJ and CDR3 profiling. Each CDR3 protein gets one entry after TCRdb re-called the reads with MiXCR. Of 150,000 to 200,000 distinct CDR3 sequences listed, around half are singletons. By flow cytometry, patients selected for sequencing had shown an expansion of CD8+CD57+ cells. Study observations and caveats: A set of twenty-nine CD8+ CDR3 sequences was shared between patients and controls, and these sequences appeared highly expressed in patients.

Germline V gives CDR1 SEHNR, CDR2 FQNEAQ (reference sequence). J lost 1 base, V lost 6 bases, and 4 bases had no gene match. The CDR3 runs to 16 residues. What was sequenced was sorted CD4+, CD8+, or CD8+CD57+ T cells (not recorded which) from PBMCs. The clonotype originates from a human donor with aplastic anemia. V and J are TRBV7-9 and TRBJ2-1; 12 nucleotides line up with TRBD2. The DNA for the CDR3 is TGTGCCAGCAGTTTAACTAGCGGGGGGTCCTACAATGAGCAGTTCTTC. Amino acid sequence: CASSLTSGGSYNEQFF.